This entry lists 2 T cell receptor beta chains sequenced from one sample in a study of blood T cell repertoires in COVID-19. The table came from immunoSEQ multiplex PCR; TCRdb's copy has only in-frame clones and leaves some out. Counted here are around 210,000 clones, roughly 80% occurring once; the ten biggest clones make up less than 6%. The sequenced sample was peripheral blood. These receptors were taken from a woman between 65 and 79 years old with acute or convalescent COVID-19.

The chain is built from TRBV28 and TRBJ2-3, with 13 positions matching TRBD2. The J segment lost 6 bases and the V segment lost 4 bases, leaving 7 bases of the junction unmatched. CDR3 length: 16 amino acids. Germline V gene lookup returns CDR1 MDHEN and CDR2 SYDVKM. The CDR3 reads CASSSRLAGGGDTQYF. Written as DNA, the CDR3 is TGTGCCAGCAGTTCGAGACTAGCGGGAGGTGGGGATACGCAGTATTTT.

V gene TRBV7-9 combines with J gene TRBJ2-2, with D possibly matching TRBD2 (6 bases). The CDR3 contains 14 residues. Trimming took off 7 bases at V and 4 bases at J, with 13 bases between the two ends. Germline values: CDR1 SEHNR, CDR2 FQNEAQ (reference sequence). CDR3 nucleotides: TGTGCCAGCACCTCTAGCGCTTCCACCGGGGAGCTGTTTTTT. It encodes CASTSSASTGELFF.